This T cell receptor beta chain comes out of a study of blood T cells in healthy people across ages. General study points: Naive and antigen-experienced cells were not separated, limiting conclusive comparison. Higher diversity, along with more naive CD4+ cells, distinguished long-lived donors from aged donors. Researchers judged that diversity estimates from one million T cells fell short of true values.

A few counts support this clonotype. Its antigen is currently unknown. Trimming took off 3 bases at V and 8 bases at J, with 16 bases between the two ends. Germline V gene data show CDR1 as LNHNV and CDR2 as YYDKDF (reference sequence). The CDR3 covers 14 residues. Healthy Caucasian individuals from Russia aged roughly 6 to 95 served as donors. It was with a sample-barcoded 5' primer and a J-beta primer mix that a second PCR of roughly 6 to 12 cycles was run. TCRdb passed the 5' RACE reads through MiXCR, listing each CDR3 protein once. Of 1.5 million to 1.9 million distinct CDR3 sequences listed, under 55% are singletons.

The receptor was derived from a woman between 18 and 29 years old in good health. The specimen sequenced was blood. This rearrangement joins TRBV15 to TRBJ1-2, with D perhaps TRBD1 (5 bases). The CDR3 region has the DNA TGTGCCACCAGCAGTGCCGGGACTGGATCCGGCTACACCTTC. This codes for CATSSAGTGSGYTF.